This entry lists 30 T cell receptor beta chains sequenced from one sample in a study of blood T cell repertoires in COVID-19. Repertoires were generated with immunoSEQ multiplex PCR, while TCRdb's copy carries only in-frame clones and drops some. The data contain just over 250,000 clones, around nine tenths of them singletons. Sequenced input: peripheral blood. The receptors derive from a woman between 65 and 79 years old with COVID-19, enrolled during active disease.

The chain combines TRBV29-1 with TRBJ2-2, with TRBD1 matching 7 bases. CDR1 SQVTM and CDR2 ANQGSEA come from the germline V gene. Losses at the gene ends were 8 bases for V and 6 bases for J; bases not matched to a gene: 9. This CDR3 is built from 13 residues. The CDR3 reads CSFRDSSPGELFF. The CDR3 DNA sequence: TGCAGCTTCCGGGACAGCTCTCCCGGGGAGCTGTTTTTT.

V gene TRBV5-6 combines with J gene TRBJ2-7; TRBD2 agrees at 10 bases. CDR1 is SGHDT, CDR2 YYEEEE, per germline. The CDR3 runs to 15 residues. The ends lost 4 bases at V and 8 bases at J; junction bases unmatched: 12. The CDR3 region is CASSDGGTSGKKQYF. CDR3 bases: TGTGCCAGCAGCGATGGGGGAACTAGCGGGAAGAAGCAGTACTTC.

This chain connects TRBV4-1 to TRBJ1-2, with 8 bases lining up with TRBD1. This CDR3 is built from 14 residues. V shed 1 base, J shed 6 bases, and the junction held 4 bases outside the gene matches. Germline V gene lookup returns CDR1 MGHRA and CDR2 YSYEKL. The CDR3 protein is CASSQVTGANGYTF. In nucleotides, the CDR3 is TGCGCCAGCAGCCAAGTGACAGGGGCAAATGGCTACACCTTC.

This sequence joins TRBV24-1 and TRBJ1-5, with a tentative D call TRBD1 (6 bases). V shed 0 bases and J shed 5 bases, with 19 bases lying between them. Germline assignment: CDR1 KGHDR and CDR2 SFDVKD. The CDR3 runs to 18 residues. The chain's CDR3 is CATSDLRQLQGWDQPQHF. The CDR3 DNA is TGTGCCACCAGTGATTTGCGCCAATTACAGGGTTGGGATCAGCCCCAGCATTTT.

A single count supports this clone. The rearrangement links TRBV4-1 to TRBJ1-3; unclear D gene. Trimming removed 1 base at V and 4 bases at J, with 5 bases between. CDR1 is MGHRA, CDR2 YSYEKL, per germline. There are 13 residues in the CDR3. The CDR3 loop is CASSQGRGNTIYF. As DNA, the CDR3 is TGCGCCAGCAGCCAAGGGAGGGGAAACACCATATATTTT.

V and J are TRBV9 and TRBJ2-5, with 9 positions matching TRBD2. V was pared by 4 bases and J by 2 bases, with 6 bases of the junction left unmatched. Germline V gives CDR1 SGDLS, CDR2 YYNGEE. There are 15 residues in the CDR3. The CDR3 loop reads CASSHLAGDQETQYF. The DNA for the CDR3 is TGTGCCAGCAGCCACTTAGCGGGAGATCAAGAGACCCAGTACTTC.

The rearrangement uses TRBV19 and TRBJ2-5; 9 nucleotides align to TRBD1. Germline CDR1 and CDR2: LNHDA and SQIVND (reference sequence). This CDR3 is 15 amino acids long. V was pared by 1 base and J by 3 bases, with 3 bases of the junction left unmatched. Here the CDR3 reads CASSIGRDREETQYF. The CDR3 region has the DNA TGTGCCAGTAGTATAGGCAGGGACAGGGAAGAGACCCAGTACTTC.

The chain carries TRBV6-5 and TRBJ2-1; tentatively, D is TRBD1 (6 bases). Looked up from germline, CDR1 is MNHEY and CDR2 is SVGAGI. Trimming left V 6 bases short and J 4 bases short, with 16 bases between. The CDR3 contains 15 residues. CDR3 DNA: TGTGCCAGCAGACCAACAACAAGGGGGTACAATGAGCAGTTCTTC. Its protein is CASRPTTRGYNEQFF.

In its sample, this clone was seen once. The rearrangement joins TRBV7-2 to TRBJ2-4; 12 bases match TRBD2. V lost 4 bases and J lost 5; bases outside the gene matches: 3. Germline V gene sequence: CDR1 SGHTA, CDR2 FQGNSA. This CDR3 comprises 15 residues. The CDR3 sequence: CASSWSSGRENIQYF. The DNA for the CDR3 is TGTGCCAGCAGCTGGTCTAGCGGGAGGGAAAACATTCAGTACTTC.

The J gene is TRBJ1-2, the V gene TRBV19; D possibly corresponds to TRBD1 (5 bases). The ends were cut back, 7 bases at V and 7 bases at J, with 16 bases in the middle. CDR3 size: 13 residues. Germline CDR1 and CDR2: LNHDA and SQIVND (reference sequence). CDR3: CASTQGGVRGYTF. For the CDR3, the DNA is TGTGCCAGTACCCAAGGAGGGGTTCGTGGCTACACCTTC.

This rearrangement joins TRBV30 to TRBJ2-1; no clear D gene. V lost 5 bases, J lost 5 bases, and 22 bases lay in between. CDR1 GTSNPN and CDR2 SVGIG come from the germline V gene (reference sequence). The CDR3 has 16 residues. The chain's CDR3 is CAWGMFRRKENNEQFF. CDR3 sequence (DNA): TGTGCCTGGGGGATGTTTCGGCGGAAGGAGAACAATGAGCAGTTCTTC.

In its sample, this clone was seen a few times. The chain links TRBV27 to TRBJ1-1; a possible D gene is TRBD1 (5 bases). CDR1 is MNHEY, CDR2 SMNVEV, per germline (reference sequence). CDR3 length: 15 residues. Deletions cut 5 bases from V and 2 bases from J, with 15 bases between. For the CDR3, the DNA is TGTGCCAGCAGTCGGGCCCCGGGACTTAACACTGAAGCTTTCTTT. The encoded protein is CASSRAPGLNTEAFF.

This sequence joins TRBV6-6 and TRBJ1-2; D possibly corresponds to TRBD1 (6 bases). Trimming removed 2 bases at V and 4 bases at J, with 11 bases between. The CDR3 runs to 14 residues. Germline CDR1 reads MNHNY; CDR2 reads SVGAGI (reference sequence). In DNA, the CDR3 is TGTGCCAGCAGTTACAGGGGGGGGGCCTATGGCTACACCTTC. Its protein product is CASSYRGGAYGYTF.

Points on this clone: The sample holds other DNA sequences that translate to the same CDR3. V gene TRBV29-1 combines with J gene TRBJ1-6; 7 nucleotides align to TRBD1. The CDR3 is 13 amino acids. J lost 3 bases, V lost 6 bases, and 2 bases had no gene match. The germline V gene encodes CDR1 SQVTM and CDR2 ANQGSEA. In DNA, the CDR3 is TGCAGCGTCAGACAGGGCTATAATTCACCCCTCCACTTT. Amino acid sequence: CSVRQGYNSPLHF.

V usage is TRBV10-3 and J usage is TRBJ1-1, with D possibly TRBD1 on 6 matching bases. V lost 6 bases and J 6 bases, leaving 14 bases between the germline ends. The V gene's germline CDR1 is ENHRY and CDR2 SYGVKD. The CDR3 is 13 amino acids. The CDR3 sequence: CAISRDTISEAFF. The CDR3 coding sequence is TGTGCCATCAGCCGGGACACCATCTCTGAAGCTTTCTTT.

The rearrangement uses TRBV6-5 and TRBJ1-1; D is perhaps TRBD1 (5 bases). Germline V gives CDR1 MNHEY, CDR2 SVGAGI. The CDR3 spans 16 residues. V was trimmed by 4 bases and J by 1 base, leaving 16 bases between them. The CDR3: CASSFGGGVQNTEAFF. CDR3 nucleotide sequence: TGTGCCAGCAGTTTCGGCGGAGGGGTTCAGAACACTGAAGCTTTCTTT.

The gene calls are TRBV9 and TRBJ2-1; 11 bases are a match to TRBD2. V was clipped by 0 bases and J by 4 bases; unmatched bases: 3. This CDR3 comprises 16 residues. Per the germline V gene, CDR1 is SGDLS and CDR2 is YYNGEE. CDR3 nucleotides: TGTGCCAGCAGCGTAGGTGTAGCGGGAGGGTACAATGAGCAGTTCTTC. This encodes CASSVGVAGGYNEQFF. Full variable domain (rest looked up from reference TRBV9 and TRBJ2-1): DSGVTQTPKHLITATGQRVTLRCSPRSGDLSVYWYQQSLDQGLQFLIQYYNGEERAKGNILERFSAQQFPDLHSELNLSSLELGDSALYFCASSVGVAGGYNEQFFGPGTRLTVL.

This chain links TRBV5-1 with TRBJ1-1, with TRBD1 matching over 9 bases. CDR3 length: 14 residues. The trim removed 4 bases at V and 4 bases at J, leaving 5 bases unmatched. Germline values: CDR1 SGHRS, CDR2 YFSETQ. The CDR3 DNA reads TGCGCCAGCAGCAACGGACAGGGGAGCACTGAAGCTTTCTTT. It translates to CASSNGQGSTEAFF.

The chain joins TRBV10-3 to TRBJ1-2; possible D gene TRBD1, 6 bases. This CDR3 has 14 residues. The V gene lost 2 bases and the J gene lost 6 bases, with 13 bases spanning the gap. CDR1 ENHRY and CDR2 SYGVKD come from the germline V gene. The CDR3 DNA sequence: TGTGCCATCAGTGAGCTGGCAGGGGTGGATGGCTACACCTTC. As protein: CAISELAGVDGYTF.

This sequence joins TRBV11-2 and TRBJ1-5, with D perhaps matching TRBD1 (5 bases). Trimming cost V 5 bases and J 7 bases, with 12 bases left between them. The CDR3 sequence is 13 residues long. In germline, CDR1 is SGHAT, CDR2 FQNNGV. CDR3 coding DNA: TGTGCCAGCAGCCAGGGCAGGGAACAGCCCCAGCATTTT. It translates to CASSQGREQPQHF.

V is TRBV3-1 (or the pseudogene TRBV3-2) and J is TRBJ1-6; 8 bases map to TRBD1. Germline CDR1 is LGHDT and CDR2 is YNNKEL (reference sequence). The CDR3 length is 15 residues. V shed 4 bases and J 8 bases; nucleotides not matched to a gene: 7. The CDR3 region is CASSRIQGGDSPLHF. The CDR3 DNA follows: TGTGCCAGCAGCCGAATACAGGGGGGGGATTCACCCCTCCACTTT.

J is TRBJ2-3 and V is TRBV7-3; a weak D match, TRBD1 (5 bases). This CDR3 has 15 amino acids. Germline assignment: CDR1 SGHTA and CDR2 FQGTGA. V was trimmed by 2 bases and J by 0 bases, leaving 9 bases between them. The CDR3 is CASSLYAGSTDTQYF. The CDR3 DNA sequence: TGTGCCAGCAGCTTATATGCAGGGAGCACAGATACGCAGTATTTT.

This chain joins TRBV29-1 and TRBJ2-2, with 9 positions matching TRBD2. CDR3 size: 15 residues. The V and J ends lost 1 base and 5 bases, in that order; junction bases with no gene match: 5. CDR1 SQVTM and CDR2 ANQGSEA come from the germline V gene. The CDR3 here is CSVEGTSGPTGELFF. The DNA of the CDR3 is TGCAGCGTTGAAGGAACTAGCGGGCCAACCGGGGAGCTGTTTTTT.

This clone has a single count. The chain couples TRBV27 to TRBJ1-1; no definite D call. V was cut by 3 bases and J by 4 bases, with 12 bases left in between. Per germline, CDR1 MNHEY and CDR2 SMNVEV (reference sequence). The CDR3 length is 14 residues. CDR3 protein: CASSFGVRFTEAFF. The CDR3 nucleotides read TGTGCCAGCAGTTTCGGAGTTAGGTTCACTGAAGCTTTCTTT.

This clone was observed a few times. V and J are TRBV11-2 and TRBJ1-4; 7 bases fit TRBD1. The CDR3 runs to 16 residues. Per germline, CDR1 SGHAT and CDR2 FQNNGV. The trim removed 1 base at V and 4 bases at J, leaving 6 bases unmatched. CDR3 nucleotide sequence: TGTGCCAGCAGCTTAGTTGCAGGGGGATATAATGAAAAACTGTTTTTT. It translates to CASSLVAGGYNEKLFF.

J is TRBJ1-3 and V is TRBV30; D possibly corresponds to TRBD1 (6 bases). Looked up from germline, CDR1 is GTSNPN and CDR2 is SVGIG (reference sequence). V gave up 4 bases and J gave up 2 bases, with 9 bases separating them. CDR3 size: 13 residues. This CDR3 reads CAWNRETGNTIYF. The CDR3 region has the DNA TGTGCCTGGAACAGGGAAACTGGAAACACCATATATTTT. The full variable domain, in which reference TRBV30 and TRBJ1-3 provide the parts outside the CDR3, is SQTIHQWPATLVQPVGSPLSLECTVEGTSNPNLYWYRQAAGRGLQLLFYSVGIGQISSEVPQNLSASRPQDRQFILSSKKLLLSDSGFYLCAWNRETGNTIYFGEGSWLTVV.

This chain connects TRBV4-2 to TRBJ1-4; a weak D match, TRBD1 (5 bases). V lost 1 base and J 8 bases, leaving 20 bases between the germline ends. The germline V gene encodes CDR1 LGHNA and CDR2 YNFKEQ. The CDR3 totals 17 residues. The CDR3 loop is CASSQAGSGARREKLFF. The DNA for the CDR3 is TGTGCCAGCAGCCAAGCAGGTAGCGGGGCGAGACGGGAAAAACTGTTTTTT.

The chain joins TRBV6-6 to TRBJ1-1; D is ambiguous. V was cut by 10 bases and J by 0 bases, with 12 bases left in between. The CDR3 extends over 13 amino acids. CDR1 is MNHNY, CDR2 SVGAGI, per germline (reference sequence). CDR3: CATGKVMNTEAFF. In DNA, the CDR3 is TGTGCCACCGGTAAAGTCATGAACACTGAAGCTTTCTTT.

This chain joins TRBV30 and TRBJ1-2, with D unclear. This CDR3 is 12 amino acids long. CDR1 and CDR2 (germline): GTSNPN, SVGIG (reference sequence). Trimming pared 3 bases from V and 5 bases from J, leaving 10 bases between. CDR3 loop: CAWRTRLYGYTF. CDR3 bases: TGTGCCTGGAGGACGAGGTTATATGGCTACACCTTC.

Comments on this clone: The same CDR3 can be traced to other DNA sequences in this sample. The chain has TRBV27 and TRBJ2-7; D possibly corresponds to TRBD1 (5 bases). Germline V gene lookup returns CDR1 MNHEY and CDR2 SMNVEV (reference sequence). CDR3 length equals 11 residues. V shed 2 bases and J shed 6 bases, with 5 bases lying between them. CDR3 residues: CASSLRGEQYF. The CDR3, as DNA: TGTGCCAGCAGTTTAAGGGGCGAGCAGTACTTC.